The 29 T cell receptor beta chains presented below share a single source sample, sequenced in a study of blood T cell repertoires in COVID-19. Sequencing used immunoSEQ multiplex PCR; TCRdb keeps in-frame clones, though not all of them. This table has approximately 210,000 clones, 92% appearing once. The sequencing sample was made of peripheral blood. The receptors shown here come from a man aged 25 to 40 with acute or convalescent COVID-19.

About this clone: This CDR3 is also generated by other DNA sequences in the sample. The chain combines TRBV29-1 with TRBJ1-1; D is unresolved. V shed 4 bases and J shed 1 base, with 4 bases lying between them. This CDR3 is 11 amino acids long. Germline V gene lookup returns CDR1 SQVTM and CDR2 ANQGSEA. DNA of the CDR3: TGCAGCGTTGCCTGGAACACTGAAGCTTTCTTT. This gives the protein CSVAWNTEAFF.

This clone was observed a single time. The CDR3 DNA reads as TGTGCCAGCAAAGTGGCGGGGCGGGGGGCCACAGATACGCAGTATTTT. The encoded protein is CASKVAGRGATDTQYF. The chain has TRBV28 and TRBJ2-3, with 8 positions matching TRBD2. The junction had 11 bases not matched to a gene; V was cut back by 7 bases and J by 2 bases. CDR1 MDHEN and CDR2 SYDVKM come from the germline V gene. This CDR3 has 16 residues.

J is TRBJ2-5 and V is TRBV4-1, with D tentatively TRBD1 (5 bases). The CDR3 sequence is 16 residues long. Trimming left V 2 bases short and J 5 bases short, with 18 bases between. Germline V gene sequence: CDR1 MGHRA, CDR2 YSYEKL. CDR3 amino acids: CASSQFERTTGETQYF. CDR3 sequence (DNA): TGCGCCAGCAGCCAATTCGAAAGGACAACCGGGGAGACCCAGTACTTC.

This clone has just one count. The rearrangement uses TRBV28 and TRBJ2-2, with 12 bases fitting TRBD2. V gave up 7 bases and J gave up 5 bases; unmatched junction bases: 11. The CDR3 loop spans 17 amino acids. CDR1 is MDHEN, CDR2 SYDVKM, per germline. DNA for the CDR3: TGTGCCAGCAAATTCCGGACTAGCGGGAAGCAGACCGGGGAGCTGTTTTTT. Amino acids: CASKFRTSGKQTGELFF.

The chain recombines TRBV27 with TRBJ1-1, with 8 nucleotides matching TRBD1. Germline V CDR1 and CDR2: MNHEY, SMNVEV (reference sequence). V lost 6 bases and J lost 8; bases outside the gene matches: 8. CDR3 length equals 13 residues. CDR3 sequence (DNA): TGTGCCAGCAGACGGACAGGGACTCGCGAAGCTTTCTTT. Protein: CASRRTGTREAFF.

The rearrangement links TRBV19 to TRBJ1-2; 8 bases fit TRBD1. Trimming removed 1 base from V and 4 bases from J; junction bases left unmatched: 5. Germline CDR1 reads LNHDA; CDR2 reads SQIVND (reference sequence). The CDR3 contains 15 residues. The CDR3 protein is CASSIGDRLFYGYTF. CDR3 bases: TGTGCCAGTAGTATAGGGGACAGGCTATTCTATGGCTACACCTTC.

CDR3 loop: CASSPLDRGGTEAFF. The CDR3 region has the DNA TGTGCCAGCTCACCACTGGACAGGGGGGGAACTGAAGCTTTCTTT. The chain uses TRBV18 and TRBJ1-1, with 10 nucleotides matching TRBD1. Looked up from germline, CDR1 is KGHSH and CDR2 is LQKENI. The CDR3 loop spans 15 amino acids. Unmatched junction bases numbered 4, after V lost 1 base and J lost 5 bases.

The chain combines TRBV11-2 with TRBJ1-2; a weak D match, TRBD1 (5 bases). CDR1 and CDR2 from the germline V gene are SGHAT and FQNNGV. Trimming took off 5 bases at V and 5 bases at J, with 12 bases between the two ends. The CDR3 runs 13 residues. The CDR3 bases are TGTGCCAGCAGCCCCTCCCGACAGTATGGCTACACCTTC. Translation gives CASSPSRQYGYTF.

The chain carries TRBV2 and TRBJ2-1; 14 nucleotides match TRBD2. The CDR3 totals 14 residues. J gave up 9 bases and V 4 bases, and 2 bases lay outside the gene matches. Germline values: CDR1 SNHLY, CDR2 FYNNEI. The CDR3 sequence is CASSAGLAGAEQFF. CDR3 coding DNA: TGTGCCAGCAGTGCGGGACTAGCGGGAGCTGAGCAGTTCTTC.

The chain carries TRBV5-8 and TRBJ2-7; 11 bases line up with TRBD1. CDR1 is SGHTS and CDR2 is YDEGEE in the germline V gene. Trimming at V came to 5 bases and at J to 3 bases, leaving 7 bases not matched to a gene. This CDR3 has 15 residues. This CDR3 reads CASSQRTGGYYEQYF. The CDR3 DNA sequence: TGTGCCAGCAGTCAACGGACAGGGGGCTACTACGAGCAGTACTTC.

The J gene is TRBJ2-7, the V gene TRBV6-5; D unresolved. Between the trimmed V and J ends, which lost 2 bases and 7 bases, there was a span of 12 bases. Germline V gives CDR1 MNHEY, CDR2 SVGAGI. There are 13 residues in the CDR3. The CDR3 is CASSYPTAREQYF. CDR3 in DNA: TGTGCCAGCAGTTACCCCACAGCAAGGGAGCAGTACTTC.

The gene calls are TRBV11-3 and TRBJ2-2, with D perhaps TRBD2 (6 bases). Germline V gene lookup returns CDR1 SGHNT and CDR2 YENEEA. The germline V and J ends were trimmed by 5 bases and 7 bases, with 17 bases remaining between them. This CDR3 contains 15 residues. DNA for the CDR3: TGTGCCAGCAGCAGAGGGAGGTTAGGTTTCGGGGAGCTGTTTTTT. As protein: CASSRGRLGFGELFF.

CDR3 nucleotide sequence: TGTGCCAGCTCACCGGGACAGGTGGGAGAGACCCAGTACTTC. It translates to CASSPGQVGETQYF. The J gene is TRBJ2-5, the V gene TRBV18, with 8 bases fitting TRBD1. The ends lost 3 bases at V and 4 bases at J; junction bases unmatched: 4. The CDR3 consists of 14 residues. Germline V gives CDR1 KGHSH, CDR2 LQKENI.

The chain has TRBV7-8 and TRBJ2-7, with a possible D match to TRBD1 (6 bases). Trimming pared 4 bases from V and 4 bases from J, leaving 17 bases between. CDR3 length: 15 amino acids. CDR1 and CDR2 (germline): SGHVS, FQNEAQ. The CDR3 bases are TGTGCCAGCAGCTCCACGACAGGATTGTTGTACGAGCAGTACTTC. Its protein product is CASSSTTGLLYEQYF.

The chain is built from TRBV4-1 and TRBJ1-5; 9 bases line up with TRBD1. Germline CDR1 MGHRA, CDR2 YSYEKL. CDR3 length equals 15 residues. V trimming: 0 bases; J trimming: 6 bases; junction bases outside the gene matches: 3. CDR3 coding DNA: TGCGCCAGCAGCCAAGAGGGACAGGGTCGTCAGCCCCAGCATTTT. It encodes CASSQEGQGRQPQHF.

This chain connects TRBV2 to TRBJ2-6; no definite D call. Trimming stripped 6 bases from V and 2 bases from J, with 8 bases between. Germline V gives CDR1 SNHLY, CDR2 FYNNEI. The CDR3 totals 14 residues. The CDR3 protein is CASSLNAGANVLTF. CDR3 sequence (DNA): TGTGCCAGCAGCCTAAATGCTGGGGCCAACGTCCTGACTTTC.

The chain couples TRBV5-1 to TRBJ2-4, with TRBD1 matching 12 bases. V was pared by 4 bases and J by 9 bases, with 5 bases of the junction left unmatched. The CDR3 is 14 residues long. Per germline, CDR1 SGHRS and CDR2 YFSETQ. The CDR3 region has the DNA TGCGCCAGCAGCATCCGGGACAGGGGGCGCATTCAGTACTTC. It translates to CASSIRDRGRIQYF.

The CDR3 here is CASSQEGRVPNTGELFF. CDR3 nucleotides: TGTGCCAGCAGCCAAGAGGGCCGCGTCCCAAACACCGGGGAGCTGTTTTTT. The genes are TRBV3-1 (or the pseudogene TRBV3-2) and TRBJ2-2; unclear D gene. The CDR3 contains 17 residues. CDR1 is LGHDT and CDR2 is YNNKEL in the germline V gene (reference sequence). V was clipped by 0 bases and J by 2 bases, with 13 bases between them.

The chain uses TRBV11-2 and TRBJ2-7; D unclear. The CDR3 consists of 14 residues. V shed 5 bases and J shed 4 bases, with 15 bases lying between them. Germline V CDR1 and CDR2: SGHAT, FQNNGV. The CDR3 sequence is CASSPTFLSYEQYF. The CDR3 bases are TGTGCCAGCAGCCCAACCTTCCTGAGTTACGAGCAGTACTTC.

The CDR3 is CASSALTQEMNTEAFF. CDR3 bases: TGTGCCAGCAGCGCCCTAACACAGGAAATGAACACTGAAGCTTTCTTT. The chain combines TRBV9 with TRBJ1-1; D might be TRBD1 (5 bases). CDR1 is SGDLS, CDR2 YYNGEE, per germline. The CDR3 is made up of 16 amino acids. Deletions cut 3 bases from V and 0 bases from J, with 15 bases between.

CDR3: CASNPRDRVYEQYF. The CDR3, as DNA: TGTGCCAGCAACCCTCGGGACAGGGTGTACGAGCAGTACTTC. The chain carries TRBV27 and TRBJ2-7, with 9 bases identical to TRBD1. J lost 4 bases, V lost 7 bases, and 8 bases had no gene match. Germline V lookup: CDR1 MNHEY, CDR2 SMNVEV (reference sequence). CDR3 size: 14 residues.

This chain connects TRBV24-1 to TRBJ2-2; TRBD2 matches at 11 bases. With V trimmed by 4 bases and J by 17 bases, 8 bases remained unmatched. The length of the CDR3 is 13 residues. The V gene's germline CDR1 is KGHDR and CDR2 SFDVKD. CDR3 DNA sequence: TGTGCCACCAGTGACACACTAGCGGGAGAAAAATTTTTT. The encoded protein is CATSDTLAGEKFF.

CDR3 in amino acids: CASGSRGLTDTQYF. The DNA for the CDR3 is TGTGCTAGTGGGAGTCGGGGGTTAACAGATACGCAGTATTTT. J is TRBJ2-3 and V is TRBV12-5, with D tentatively TRBD2 (6 bases). The CDR3 has 14 amino acids. V lost 6 bases and J lost 3, with 13 bases in between. The germline V gene encodes CDR1 LGHNT and CDR2 FRNRAP. The entire variable domain, with the rest obtained from reference TRBV12-5 and TRBJ2-3, is as follows: DARVTQTPRHKVTEMGQEVTMRCQPILGHNTVFWYRQTMMQGLELLAYFRNRAPLDDSGMPKDRFSAEMPDATLATLKIQPSEPRDSAVYFCASGSRGLTDTQYFGPGTRLTVL.

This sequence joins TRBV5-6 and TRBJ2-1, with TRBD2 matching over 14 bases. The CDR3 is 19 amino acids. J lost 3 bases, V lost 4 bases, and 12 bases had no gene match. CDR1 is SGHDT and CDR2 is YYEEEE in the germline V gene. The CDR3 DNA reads TGTGCCAGCAGCAAACGGACTAGCGGGAGGAAAGATAACTACAATGAGCAGTTCTTC. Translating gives CASSKRTSGRKDNYNEQFF.

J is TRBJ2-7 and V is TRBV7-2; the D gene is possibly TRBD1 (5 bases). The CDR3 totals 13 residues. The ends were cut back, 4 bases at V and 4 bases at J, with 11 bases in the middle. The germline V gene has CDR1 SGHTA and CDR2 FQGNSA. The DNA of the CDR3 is TGTGCCAGCAGCTCGACAGTTAAATACGAGCAGTACTTC. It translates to CASSSTVKYEQYF.

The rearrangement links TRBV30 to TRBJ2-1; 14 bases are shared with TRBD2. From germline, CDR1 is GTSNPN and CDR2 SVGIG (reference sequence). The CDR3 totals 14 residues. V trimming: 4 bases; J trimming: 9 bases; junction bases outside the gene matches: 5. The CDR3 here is CAWNRLAGGSEQFF. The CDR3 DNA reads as TGTGCCTGGAACCGACTAGCGGGAGGGAGTGAGCAGTTCTTC.

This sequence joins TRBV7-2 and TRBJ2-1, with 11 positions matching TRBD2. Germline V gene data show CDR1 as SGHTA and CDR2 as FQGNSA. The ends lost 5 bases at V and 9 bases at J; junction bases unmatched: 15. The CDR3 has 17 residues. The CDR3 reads CASSTPAGTSGSSEQFF. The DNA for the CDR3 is TGTGCCAGCAGCACACCGGCCGGGACTAGCGGTTCATCTGAGCAGTTCTTC.

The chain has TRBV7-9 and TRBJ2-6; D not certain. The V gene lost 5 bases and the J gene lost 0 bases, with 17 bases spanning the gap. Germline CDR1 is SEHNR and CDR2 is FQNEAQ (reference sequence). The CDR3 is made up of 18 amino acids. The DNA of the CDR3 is TGTGCCAGCAGCCACCGAGAAGTTGGTCGCTCTGGGGCCAACGTCCTGACTTTC. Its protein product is CASSHREVGRSGANVLTF.

The CDR3 loop reads CASSQVPSGVHEQYF. The CDR3 bases are TGCGCCAGCAGCCAAGTGCCTAGCGGGGTCCACGAGCAGTACTTC. The chain combines TRBV4-1 with TRBJ2-7; TRBD2 aligns across 9 bases. V was clipped by 1 base and J by 5 bases; unmatched bases: 6. Per germline, CDR1 MGHRA and CDR2 YSYEKL. CDR3 length equals 15 residues.